Each of the 28 T cell receptor beta chains below was sequenced from the same sample in a study of blood T cell repertoires in COVID-19. Some clones are missing from TCRdb's copy, which holds only in-frame ones; the method was immunoSEQ multiplex PCR. The data contain approximately 100,000 clones, about four fifths of them singletons. What was sequenced was peripheral blood. These TCRs come from a human donor in a cohort sampled during active COVID-19.

This clone showed up just once. The chain uses TRBV4-3 and TRBJ2-2; D is perhaps TRBD1 (6 bases). The CDR3 extends over 17 amino acids. V lost 3 bases, J lost 0 bases, and 14 bases lay in between. Germline CDR1 and CDR2: LGHNA and YSLEER. The CDR3 loop reads CASSQAKRTANTGELFF. The CDR3 DNA sequence: TGCGCCAGCAGCCAGGCGAAGCGGACAGCGAACACCGGGGAGCTGTTTTTT.

The chain uses TRBV2 and TRBJ1-1; D may be TRBD1 (5 bases). Trimming removed 8 bases from V and 4 bases from J, with 20 bases in between. Germline CDR1 SNHLY, CDR2 FYNNEI. This CDR3 region has 15 residues. CDR3 loop: CASPGGFVRITEAFF. In DNA, the CDR3 is TGTGCCAGCCCGGGGGGGTTTGTACGAATCACTGAAGCTTTCTTT.

This clone was observed a few times. V gene TRBV5-3 combines with J gene TRBJ2-7, with D maybe TRBD2 (6 bases). TRBV5-3 is placed among ORFs of uncertain function. The CDR3 spans 14 residues. V lost 0 bases to trimming and J lost 5 bases, with 12 bases between them. DNA for the CDR3: TGTGCCAGAAGCTTGGGGAGGGGCGACCACGAGCAGTACTTC. It yields the protein CARSLGRGDHEQYF.

This chain joins TRBV24-1 and TRBJ2-7, with D hard to call. V lost 0 bases, J lost 4 bases, and 9 bases lay in between. The CDR3 extends over 14 amino acids. From germline, CDR1 is KGHDR and CDR2 SFDVKD. The CDR3 sequence is CATSDLLVLYEQYF. CDR3 nucleotide sequence: TGTGCCACCAGTGATTTGCTCGTCTTATACGAGCAGTACTTC.

The gene calls are TRBV2 and TRBJ2-2, with TRBD2 as a possible D gene (5 bases). Germline values: CDR1 SNHLY, CDR2 FYNNEI. Trimming removed 4 bases at V and 4 bases at J, with 13 bases between. CDR3 length: 15 residues. In DNA form, the CDR3 reads TGTGCCAGCAGTGTTCGGGGAGAGGGCACCGGGGAGCTGTTTTTT. Residues: CASSVRGEGTGELFF. Full variable domain (remainder filled in from reference TRBV2 and TRBJ2-2): EPEVTQTPSHQVTQMGQEVILRCVPISNHLYFYWYRQILGQKVEFLVSFYNNEISEKSEIFDDQFSVERPDGSNFTLKIRSTKLEDSAMYFCASSVRGEGTGELFFGEGSRLTVL.

The V gene is TRBV19, the J gene TRBJ2-4; TRBD1 is a possible D gene (6 bases). Germline loops: CDR1 LNHDA, CDR2 SQIVND (reference sequence). The CDR3 is 16 amino acids. Trimming left V 6 bases short and J 4 bases short, with 19 bases between. CDR3 in DNA: TGTGCCAGTAGGCCCCAGGCAGGGGTGGTTAAAAACATTCAGTACTTC. Translating it yields CASRPQAGVVKNIQYF.

This clone was detected a few times. The V and J genes are TRBV6-2 or TRBV6-3 and TRBJ2-7; 10 bases fit TRBD2. V lost 6 bases and J lost 9; bases outside the gene matches: 11. This CDR3 has 14 residues. Germline CDR1 is MNHEY and CDR2 is SVGEGT. CDR3 in DNA: TGTGCCAGCAGCAACTCCCTTGGACTAGCGGTGCAGTACTTC. This gives the protein CASSNSLGLAVQYF.

The chain links TRBV6-2 or TRBV6-3 to TRBJ1-1; D is ambiguous. The length of the CDR3 is 14 residues. Deletions cut 4 bases from V and 4 bases from J, with 13 bases between. Germline CDR1 reads MNHEY; CDR2 reads SVGEGT. CDR3 nucleotide sequence: TGTGCCAGCAGTTCCATTGATGGGAGCACTGAAGCTTTCTTT. It is translated as CASSSIDGSTEAFF.

The chain is built from TRBV5-1 and TRBJ2-6, with 8 bases aligning to TRBD1. V trimming: 4 bases; J trimming: 0 bases; junction bases outside the gene matches: 6. The CDR3 covers 17 residues. Germline V gene data show CDR1 as SGHRS and CDR2 as YFSETQ. CDR3 region: CASSVGQGNSGANVLTF. The CDR3, as DNA: TGCGCCAGCAGCGTTGGACAGGGCAACTCTGGGGCCAACGTCCTGACTTTC.

The chain uses TRBV4-3 and TRBJ2-1, with a tentative D call TRBD1 (5 bases). Germline V gene lookup returns CDR1 LGHNA and CDR2 YSLEER. V was clipped by 0 bases and J by 3 bases, with 6 bases between them. The CDR3 extends over 14 amino acids. The CDR3 sequence: CASSQEGLYNEQFF. CDR3 bases: TGCGCCAGCAGCCAAGAGGGGCTCTACAATGAGCAGTTCTTC.

The chain uses TRBV11-2 and TRBJ2-1, with TRBD1 matching over 8 bases. This CDR3 is built from 15 residues. Germline lookup yields CDR1 SGHAT and CDR2 FQNNGV. J was trimmed by 16 bases and V by 3 bases; bases with no gene match: 17. CDR3 nucleotide sequence: TGTGCCAGCAGCTTTGACAGGGGCCCGGGACACCGCCAATTCTTC. Residues: CASSFDRGPGHRQFF.

The genes are TRBV18 and TRBJ1-1; no clear D. The ends were cut back, 0 bases at V and 1 base at J, with 9 bases in the middle. This CDR3 contains 15 residues. Germline lookup yields CDR1 KGHSH and CDR2 LQKENI. In nucleotides, the CDR3 is TGTGCCAGCTCACCACCTATGATACAGAACACTGAAGCTTTCTTT. Translated: CASSPPMIQNTEAFF.

The chain joins TRBV19 to TRBJ2-7, with 8 nucleotides matching TRBD1. Unmatched junction bases numbered 2, after V lost 4 bases and J lost 3 bases. This CDR3 is 13 amino acids long. Germline CDR1 and CDR2: LNHDA and SQIVND (reference sequence). The CDR3 loop is CASSTDRGYEQYF. The CDR3, as DNA: TGTGCCAGTAGTACTGACAGGGGCTACGAGCAGTACTTC.

This clone was observed once. The chain recombines TRBV29-1 with TRBJ2-2; a possible D gene is TRBD1 (5 bases). The length of the CDR3 is 14 residues. Germline V gene data show CDR1 as SQVTM and CDR2 as ANQGSEA. The germline V and J ends were trimmed by 3 bases and 0 bases, with 8 bases remaining between them. The CDR3 loop is CSVEGRANTGELFF. The CDR3 DNA reads TGCAGCGTTGAGGGCAGGGCGAACACCGGGGAGCTGTTTTTT.

The V gene is TRBV14, the J gene TRBJ2-1; TRBD1 might be the D (5 bases). Deletions cut 4 bases from V and 0 bases from J, with 16 bases between. This CDR3 spans 17 amino acids. The germline V gene has CDR1 SGHDN and CDR2 FVKESK. The CDR3 loop reads CASSLSLRTSSYNEQFF. The CDR3 nucleotides are TGTGCCAGCAGCCTTTCACTTAGGACAAGCTCCTACAATGAGCAGTTCTTC.

V is TRBV5-6 and J is TRBJ1-2, with 9 positions matching TRBD1. The ends lost 0 bases at V and 5 bases at J; junction bases unmatched: 2. CDR3 size: 14 residues. The germline V gene encodes CDR1 SGHDT and CDR2 YYEEEE. Here the CDR3 reads CASSLAGTGYGYTF. DNA for the CDR3: TGTGCCAGCAGCTTGGCCGGGACAGGGTATGGCTACACCTTC.

V is TRBV30 and J is TRBJ2-3, with TRBD2 matching 13 bases. This CDR3 contains 21 residues. J lost 2 bases, V lost 3 bases, and 20 bases had no gene match. CDR1 is GTSNPN and CDR2 is SVGIG in the germline V gene (reference sequence). In nucleotides, the CDR3 is TGTGCCTGGAGGAGGGGCGGGGACAGCTGGGGGACTAGCGGGAACACAGATACGCAGTATTTT. The encoded protein is CAWRRGGDSWGTSGNTDTQYF.

The gene calls are TRBV20-1 and TRBJ1-5; 11 nucleotides align to TRBD1. Trimming took 3 bases from V and 5 from J; bases not matched to a gene: 6. Germline V gene sequence: CDR1 DFQATT, CDR2 SNEGSKA (reference sequence). The CDR3 sequence is 15 residues long. CDR3 coding DNA: TGCAGTGCTAGTCAATGGGACAGGGGGGATCAGCCCCAGCATTTT. Its protein is CSASQWDRGDQPQHF.

The chain uses TRBV19 and TRBJ2-3; 13 bases are a match to TRBD2. Germline values: CDR1 LNHDA, CDR2 SQIVND (reference sequence). CDR3 length equals 18 residues. The J segment lost 2 bases and the V segment lost 4 bases, leaving 9 bases of the junction unmatched. CDR3 protein: CASSKGLAGVGFTDTQYF. As DNA, the CDR3 is TGTGCCAGTAGTAAAGGACTAGCGGGGGTGGGATTCACAGATACGCAGTATTTT.

The genes are TRBV5-6 and TRBJ2-1; D is unclear. Per the germline V gene, CDR1 is SGHDT and CDR2 is YYEEEE. CDR3 size: 13 residues. The germline V and J ends were trimmed by 0 bases and 4 bases, with 5 bases remaining between them. CDR3 nucleotide sequence: TGTGCCAGCAGCTTGGGTAATTACAATGAGCAGTTCTTC. As protein: CASSLGNYNEQFF.

V is TRBV7-6 and J is TRBJ1-4; 7 positions agree with TRBD1. Losses at the gene ends were 0 bases for V and 5 bases for J; bases not matched to a gene: 3. CDR3 length: 15 residues. Germline CDR1 SGHVS, CDR2 FNYEAQ. The CDR3 loop is CASSLAPDRNEKLFF. For the CDR3, the DNA is TGTGCCAGCAGCTTAGCGCCGGACAGGAATGAAAAACTGTTTTTT.

This sequence joins TRBV7-2 and TRBJ2-7; 10 bases match TRBD1. The junction had 4 bases not matched to a gene; V was cut back by 3 bases and J by 2 bases. Germline V gene lookup returns CDR1 SGHTA and CDR2 FQGNSA. This CDR3 is built from 15 residues. CDR3: CASSFGQGGTYEQYF. CDR3 in DNA: TGTGCCAGCAGCTTCGGACAGGGGGGAACCTACGAGCAGTACTTC.

This chain connects TRBV6-6 to TRBJ1-3; D is unclear. The CDR3 sequence is 14 residues long. V lost 7 bases and J 2 bases, leaving 12 bases between the germline ends. CDR1 is MNHNY, CDR2 SVGAGI, per germline (reference sequence). The CDR3 sequence: CASIADVAGNTIYF. CDR3 DNA: TGTGCCAGCATAGCCGACGTTGCTGGAAACACCATATATTTT.

The rearrangement joins TRBV5-4 to TRBJ2-1; the match to TRBD2 covers 11 bases. Germline lookup yields CDR1 SGHNT and CDR2 YYREEE (reference sequence). V dropped 0 bases and J dropped 7; count of bases not matched to a gene: 6. CDR3 length equals 16 residues. The CDR3 here is CASSLVSGRAGNEQFF. In DNA, the CDR3 is TGTGCCAGCAGCTTGGTTAGCGGGAGGGCGGGAAATGAGCAGTTCTTC.

The rearrangement joins TRBV10-3 to TRBJ2-1, with a weak D call TRBD1 (6 bases). This CDR3 has 12 residues. Germline CDR1 and CDR2: ENHRY and SYGVKD. V gave up 2 bases and J gave up 7 bases, with 6 bases separating them. DNA for the CDR3: TGTGCCATCAGTGAGAGGGGGAATGAGCAGTTCTTC. Its translation is CAISERGNEQFF.

This clone was found once. The rearrangement uses TRBV18 and TRBJ1-2; a weak D match, TRBD1 (6 bases). V lost 3 bases and J lost 1, with 12 bases in between. The germline V gene encodes CDR1 KGHSH and CDR2 LQKENI. The CDR3 extends over 15 amino acids. This CDR3 is CASSPTGLGNYGYTF. CDR3 sequence (DNA): TGTGCCAGCTCACCCACAGGGTTGGGTAACTATGGCTACACCTTC.

This rearrangement joins TRBV7-2 to TRBJ2-1; 14 bases are a match to TRBD2. In germline, CDR1 is SGHTA, CDR2 FQGNSA. V trimming: 11 bases; J trimming: 6 bases; junction bases outside the gene matches: 12. The CDR3 covers 16 residues. CDR3 loop: CAAALTSGRVGNEQFF. The CDR3 coding sequence is TGTGCCGCAGCGCTGACTAGCGGGAGGGTGGGCAATGAGCAGTTCTTC.

This sequence joins TRBV10-3 and TRBJ1-2; no firm D call. The V gene lost 3 bases and the J gene lost 4 bases, with 15 bases spanning the gap. The CDR3 runs to 15 residues. Germline V lookup: CDR1 ENHRY, CDR2 SYGVKD. CDR3: CAISEGQAGIYGYTF. The CDR3 nucleotides read TGTGCCATCAGTGAAGGTCAGGCCGGGATCTATGGCTACACCTTC.